This record concerns one TCR beta chain sequence. Its antigen is undetermined. There are 15 residues in the CDR3. Germline V CDR1 and CDR2: SGHAT, FQDESV (reference sequence). V was clipped by 5 bases and J by 1 base, with 12 bases between them. Time point described: pretreatment peripheral blood. TCRdb's table, derived via immunoSEQ multiplex PCR, lists solely in-frame clones and lacks some. This table has 50,000 or so clones, more than 70% appearing once. The record originates from a study of PD-L1 blockade in urothelial cancer. Whole-study context: Researchers looked at the blood 3 weeks (second dose) and 6 weeks after treatment began. Among blood samples, the median T cell count was roughly 150,000.

General study results and limits: Stronger expansion of tumor-associated clones in blood at 3 weeks distinguished durable-benefit patients. Lower than median blood TCR clonality before treatment predicted better survival.

The chain recombines TRBV11-1 with TRBJ2-1; possibly TRBD1 for D (6 bases). The clonotype originates from a man aged 60 to 75 with urothelial cancer. This specimen was PBMCs, taken around atezolizumab (anti-PD-L1) treatment. CDR3 sequence: CASSPQGHSYNEQFF. The CDR3 DNA sequence: TGTGCCAGCAGCCCACAGGGACATTCCTACAATGAGCAGTTCTTC. Variable domain in full (rest from reference TRBV11-1 and TRBJ2-1): EAEVAQSPRYKITEKSQAVAFWCDPISGHATLYWYRQILGQGPELLVQFQDESVVDDSQLPKDRFSAERLKGVDSTLKIQPAELGDSAMYLCASSPQGHSYNEQFFGPGTRLTVL.